Each of the 31 T cell receptor beta chains below was sequenced from the same sample in a study of T cell repertoires in cytomegalovirus infection. No cognate antigen is known for these TCRs. One entry per CDR3 protein results from TCRdb running MiXCR on the reads. The sample includes approximately 1,000,000 distinct CDR3 sequences, roughly 30% of them seen just once. Sequences were derived from cultured CD8+ T cells from PBMCs, sampled from culture after CMV antigen stimulation. These receptors originate from a human donor in good health (CMV status not recorded). Some clones in this sample may be carry-over from other donors' samples.

This clonotype was seen only a few times. This chain connects TRBV9 to TRBJ2-1, with 7 bases that match TRBD1. This CDR3 region has 15 residues. CDR1 is SGDLS, CDR2 YYNGEE, per germline. The J segment lost 6 bases and the V segment lost 0 bases, leaving 6 bases of the junction unmatched. In nucleotides, the CDR3 is TGTGCCAGCAGCGTAGAGGGACAGAGGAGCAATGAGCAGTTCTTC. Translated: CASSVEGQRSNEQFF.

The J gene is TRBJ1-1, the V gene TRBV6-2 or TRBV6-3; 7 nucleotides line up with TRBD1. This CDR3 comprises 13 residues. The V gene end was trimmed by 9 bases and the J gene end by 6 bases; junction bases not matched to a gene: 10. Per germline, CDR1 MNHEY and CDR2 SVGEGT. The CDR3 coding sequence is TGTGCCAGTACACAGGGGACGGGGGCTGAAGCTTTCTTT. Encoded protein: CASTQGTGAEAFF.

The chain has TRBV7-8 and TRBJ1-5; D uncertain. V gave up 0 bases and J gave up 3 bases, with 15 bases separating them. The length of the CDR3 is 17 residues. From germline, CDR1 is SGHVS and CDR2 FQNEAQ. The CDR3 DNA reads TGTGCCAGCAGCTTAGCGCTGGAGACATCTGACAATCAGCCCCAGCATTTT. Amino acid sequence: CASSLALETSDNQPQHF.

This clonotype was seen only a few times. V usage is TRBV7-3 and J usage is TRBJ2-5; no firm D call. V dropped 0 bases and J dropped 4 bases, with 6 bases sitting between them. Germline loops: CDR1 SGHTA, CDR2 FQGTGA. This CDR3 has 13 residues. CDR3 protein: CASSLTSLETQYF. CDR3 bases: TGTGCCAGCAGCTTAACATCCCTAGAGACCCAGTACTTC.

This clonotype was seen only a few times. V and J are TRBV12-3 or TRBV12-4 and TRBJ1-5; TRBD1 might be the D (5 bases). Trimming shortened V by 4 bases and J by 6 bases, and 10 bases separated the two germline ends. This CDR3 is 13 amino acids long. The CDR3, as DNA: TGTGCCAGCAGTTCCGGGGGGAGTCAGCCCCAGCATTTT. Protein: CASSSGGSQPQHF.

This clonotype was seen more than once but under ten times. In nucleotides, the CDR3 is TGTGCCAGCAGCCCGACAGGGATTGGGACCTATTTGGGTGAGCAGTTCTTC. Amino acids: CASSPTGIGTYLGEQFF. The rearrangement uses TRBV7-2 and TRBJ2-1; TRBD1 agrees at 7 bases. This CDR3 comprises 17 residues. With V trimmed by 5 bases and J by 9 bases, 19 bases remained unmatched. Germline CDR1 SGHTA, CDR2 FQGNSA.

This chain connects TRBV6-6 to TRBJ2-3; 10 bases agree with TRBD2. Germline V gene lookup returns CDR1 MNHNY and CDR2 SVGAGI (reference sequence). The CDR3 has 20 residues. V lost 5 bases to trimming and J lost 5 bases; unmatched junction nucleotides: 22. The CDR3 reads CASSPAGGLIVAITVDTQYF. CDR3 DNA sequence: TGTGCCAGCAGTCCAGCGGGGGGGCTGATAGTGGCTATCACCGTAGATACGCAGTATTTT.

The V call is TRBV29-1, the J call TRBJ2-1, with D unclear. V was trimmed by 2 bases and J by 3 bases, leaving 11 bases between them. From germline, CDR1 is SQVTM and CDR2 ANQGSEA. The CDR3 totals 14 residues. The CDR3 nucleotides are TGCAGCGTTGAAATTGACGTGAGCTACAATGAGCAGTTCTTC. Amino acid sequence: CSVEIDVSYNEQFF.

This clonotype was picked up many times. The chain links TRBV7-8 to TRBJ2-7, with 11 bases lining up with TRBD2. The V and J ends lost 2 bases and 3 bases, in that order; junction bases with no gene match: 12. Germline V lookup: CDR1 SGHVS, CDR2 FQNEAQ. The CDR3 spans 18 residues. CDR3 sequence: CASSLRSSGGRKVYEQYF. The CDR3 nucleotides read TGTGCCAGCAGCTTAAGGTCTAGCGGGGGGCGGAAAGTCTACGAGCAGTACTTC.

This clonotype was counted between two and nine times. The chain couples TRBV27 to TRBJ2-7; tentatively, D is TRBD2 (6 bases). Per the germline V gene, CDR1 is MNHEY and CDR2 is SMNVEV (reference sequence). Trimming took 3 bases from V and 6 from J, leaving 12 bases between them. The CDR3 runs 13 residues. As DNA, the CDR3 is TGTGCCAGCAGTTTGGGCGGGGCAGGCGAGCAGTACTTC. Protein: CASSLGGAGEQYF.

This clonotype was detected only a few times. This rearrangement joins TRBV6-6 to TRBJ2-1; D may be TRBD2 (7 bases). Trimming removed 7 bases from V and 8 bases from J, with 18 bases in between. There are 14 residues in the CDR3. Looked up from germline, CDR1 is MNHNY and CDR2 is SVGAGI (reference sequence). CDR3 region: CASTSGGPTYEQFF. CDR3 DNA: TGTGCCAGCACCTCCGGGGGGCCAACGTATGAGCAGTTCTTC.

The rearrangement uses TRBV7-9 and TRBJ2-7, with TRBD2 matching 9 bases. The germline CDR1 and CDR2 sequences are SEHNR and FQNEAQ (reference sequence). This CDR3 is built from 16 residues. Trimming took 1 base from V and 3 from J; bases not matched to a gene: 7. The CDR3 nucleotides read TGTGCCAGCAGCTTAGGCGCAGCGGGGGGAGGCTACGAGCAGTACGTC. This encodes CASSLGAAGGGYEQYV.

This clonotype was seen only a few times. The gene calls are TRBV12-3 or TRBV12-4 and TRBJ1-5, with D possibly TRBD1 on 6 matching bases. The V and J ends lost 6 bases and 3 bases respectively, with 15 bases between them. This CDR3 is built from 15 residues. The CDR3 bases are TGTGCCAGCAGGCGACAGGACACACTCAATCAGCCCCAGCATTTT. This encodes CASRRQDTLNQPQHF.

On this clonotype: Because it lacks the conserved phenylalanine or tryptophan at the end, this CDR3 is likely a read error. In DNA form, the CDR3 reads TGTGCCAGCAGCTTAGAGGGAGGGTGGACTGAAGCTTTCTAT. Amino acids: CASSLEGGWTEAFY. The V call is TRBV7-4, the J call TRBJ1-1; D not resolved. Trimming stripped 1 base from V and 5 bases from J, with 11 bases between. Germline CDR1 is SGHVT and CDR2 is SQSDAQ. This CDR3 has 14 residues.

The chain is built from TRBV10-1 and TRBJ2-5, with a possible D match to TRBD1 (5 bases). Trimming removed 3 bases at V and 5 bases at J, with 10 bases between. CDR1 is WNHNN and CDR2 is SYGVQD in the germline V gene (reference sequence). The CDR3 covers 13 residues. CDR3 protein: CASSDRVGETQYF. For the CDR3, the DNA is TGCGCCAGCAGTGACAGGGTAGGGGAGACCCAGTACTTC.

V gene TRBV19 combines with J gene TRBJ1-1; tentatively, D is TRBD1 (6 bases). V lost 3 bases and J lost 2, with 13 bases in between. The CDR3 contains 15 residues. Germline CDR1 is LNHDA and CDR2 is SQIVND (reference sequence). The DNA of the CDR3 is TGTGCCAGTAGTATGAGGGGGGGGGTAAACACTGAAGCTTTCTTT. Translating it yields CASSMRGGVNTEAFF.

The rearrangement links TRBV19 to TRBJ2-1; 14 bases match TRBD2. The V gene's germline CDR1 is LNHDA and CDR2 SQIVND (reference sequence). V was pared by 8 bases and J by 2 bases, with 5 bases of the junction left unmatched. The CDR3 is 16 amino acids. The CDR3, as DNA: TGTGCCAGTTATCGGACTAGCGGGGGGACCTACAATGAGCAGTTCTTC. This encodes CASYRTSGGTYNEQFF.

The chain combines TRBV7-9 with TRBJ2-5, with 9 positions matching TRBD2. CDR1 SEHNR and CDR2 FQNEAQ come from the germline V gene (reference sequence). This CDR3 spans 16 amino acids. V dropped 5 bases and J dropped 7; count of bases not matched to a gene: 14. The CDR3 DNA is TGTGCCAGCAGCCCCATTGTAGCGGGGGCTCCTTGGACCCAGTACTTC. Amino acid sequence: CASSPIVAGAPWTQYF.

This clonotype has ten or more counts. The gene calls are TRBV7-6 and TRBJ2-1; the D is unclear. The CDR3 is 13 residues long. Germline V gene data show CDR1 as SGHVS and CDR2 as FNYEAQ. V was cut by 5 bases and J by 3 bases, with 8 bases left in between. The CDR3 nucleotides are TGTGCCAGCAGCACTGCTGACTACAATGAGCAGTTCTTC. It encodes CASSTADYNEQFF.

This clonotype was recorded at least ten times. This sequence joins TRBV7-6 and TRBJ1-5, with 7 bases lining up with TRBD1. Germline CDR1 is SGHVS and CDR2 is FNYEAQ. CDR3 length: 14 amino acids. J gave up 5 bases and V 5 bases, and 6 bases lay outside the gene matches. As DNA, the CDR3 is TGTGCCAGCAGCGGCAGGGGGAGGGATCAGCCCCAGCATTTT. It yields the protein CASSGRGRDQPQHF.

This chain links TRBV27 with TRBJ2-7; 8 nucleotides agree with TRBD1. V shed 5 bases and J 2 bases; nucleotides not matched to a gene: 8. Germline V lookup: CDR1 MNHEY, CDR2 SMNVEV (reference sequence). The CDR3 is 15 residues long. The CDR3 region is CASSPLTGVPYEQYF. The DNA of the CDR3 is TGTGCCAGCAGTCCCTTGACAGGGGTCCCCTACGAGCAGTACTTC.

Comments on this clonotype: Since no conserved phenylalanine or tryptophan closes the CDR3, a read error is the likely cause. The DNA is omitted, as the CDR3 cannot be located on it reliably, and the CDR3 follows TCRdb's listing. The chain carries TRBV18 and TRBJ2-7; TRBD1, the D gene given by the table, was not confirmed from the DNA. Per germline, CDR1 KGHSH and CDR2 LQKENI. Both ends counted, the CDR3 spans 10 residues. The CDR3 sequence is CASSPDSRSD.

The J gene is TRBJ1-1, the V gene TRBV7-8; D remains ambiguous. The CDR3 has 15 residues. CDR1 is SGHVS and CDR2 is FQNEAQ in the germline V gene. Trimming stripped 0 bases from V and 4 bases from J, with 12 bases between. The CDR3 spells CASSLARIESTEAFF. The CDR3 DNA sequence: TGTGCCAGCAGCTTAGCCCGGATCGAGTCCACTGAAGCTTTCTTT.

Ten or more counts support this clonotype. The J gene is TRBJ2-2, the V gene TRBV12-3 or TRBV12-4, with D unclear. V lost 3 bases to trimming and J lost 3 bases, with 14 bases between them. This CDR3 spans 16 amino acids. In DNA, the CDR3 is TGTGCCAGCAGTTTCGTCGCTAGTTACGACACCGGGGAGCTGTTTTTT. Translated, it gives CASSFVASYDTGELFF.

This chain joins TRBV15 and TRBJ1-6; D might be TRBD1 (5 bases). The CDR3 totals 14 residues. Germline V gene sequence: CDR1 LNHNV, CDR2 YYDKDF (reference sequence). V lost 5 bases, J lost 8 bases, and 13 bases lay in between. This CDR3 reads CATSQQQGYSPLHF. CDR3 coding DNA: TGTGCCACCAGCCAGCAGCAGGGATATTCACCCCTCCACTTT.

The rearrangement links TRBV5-1 to TRBJ1-1; no firm D call. Per the germline V gene, CDR1 is SGHRS and CDR2 is YFSETQ. The CDR3 spans 15 residues. Trimming stripped 9 bases from V and 4 bases from J, with 22 bases between. CDR3 DNA sequence: TGCGCCACCTCCGAAAACCCGCTACCAGGCACTGAAGCTTTCTTT. Translated, it gives CATSENPLPGTEAFF.

There are a few counts of this clonotype. The V gene is TRBV12-5, the J gene TRBJ2-5; 12 nucleotides align to TRBD2. Germline CDR1 is LGHNT and CDR2 is FRNRAP. With V trimmed by 3 bases and J by 2 bases, 7 bases remained unmatched. The length of the CDR3 is 17 residues. In DNA, the CDR3 is TGTGCTAGTGGTTTCTGGACTAGCGGGGAGCTTCAAGAGACCCAGTACTTC. Translated: CASGFWTSGELQETQYF.

This clonotype was picked up many times. The chain employs TRBV5-6 and TRBJ2-3, with 8 positions matching TRBD1. The CDR3 length is 14 residues. Germline CDR1 reads SGHDT; CDR2 reads YYEEEE. Losses at the gene ends were 7 bases for V and 4 bases for J; bases not matched to a gene: 8. The CDR3 reads CASLTGDLADTQYF. As DNA, the CDR3 is TGTGCCAGCCTGACAGGGGACCTCGCAGATACGCAGTATTTT.

This clonotype was seen many times. V usage is TRBV7-6 and J usage is TRBJ1-2; D is uncertain. V gave up 1 base and J gave up 4 bases, with 16 bases separating them. Germline-derived CDR1 and CDR2 are SGHVS and FNYEAQ. The CDR3 runs 16 residues. The CDR3 is CASSLGGLGSSYGYTF. The CDR3 DNA sequence: TGTGCCAGCAGCTTAGGGGGTTTAGGGTCTTCCTATGGCTACACCTTC.

V and J are TRBV10-1 and TRBJ1-1, with a tentative D call TRBD1 (6 bases). Per the germline V gene, CDR1 is WNHNN and CDR2 is SYGVQD (reference sequence). The V and J ends lost 6 bases and 4 bases respectively, with 12 bases between them. The length of the CDR3 is 13 residues. The CDR3 sequence is CASRTGPGTEAFF. As DNA, the CDR3 is TGCGCCAGCAGGACAGGTCCGGGCACTGAAGCTTTCTTT.

The chain is built from TRBV6-6 and TRBJ2-7; 9 bases line up with TRBD2. The germline CDR1 and CDR2 sequences are MNHNY and SVGAGI (reference sequence). The V gene end was trimmed by 7 bases and the J gene end by 7 bases; junction bases not matched to a gene: 11. CDR3 size: 14 residues. CDR3 region: CASNGLAGMREQYF. In nucleotides, the CDR3 is TGTGCCAGCAACGGGCTAGCGGGGATGAGGGAGCAGTACTTC.